The rows below give T cell receptor beta chains drawn from one sample of a study of patients and donors after allogeneic stem cell transplantation. TCRdb recomputed calls from the RT-PCR reads with MiXCR, one row per CDR3 protein. Of approximately 200,000 distinct CDR3 sequences listed, around two fifths are singletons. The specimen was blood, either unsorted or a sorted T cell fraction (not recorded which). These receptors came from a human donor who was either an allogeneic HSCT recipient or a stem cell or donor lymphocyte infusion donor (not recorded which). It is not recorded whose cells these are; they may come from a transplant donor. CDR3s include the opening cysteine and the closing phenylalanine or tryptophan. The order of the fields is clone size, V gene, J gene, D gene, CDR3 protein, CDR3 DNA. The D gene is left open where the match is weak. The size entry is marked missing in some rows and otherwise reads once, few, many or a size class.

NA	TRBV7-3	TRBJ1-2	NA	CASRGQTRYGYTF	TGTGCCAGCAGGGGACAAACGCGCTATGGCTACACCTTC
NA	TRBV12-3/TRBV12-4	TRBJ1-1	TRBD1	CATTSGTENTEAFF	TGTGCCACAACATCCGGGACAGAAAACACTGAAGCTTTCTTT
NA	TRBV12-3/TRBV12-4	TRBJ1-1	NA	CASSFRTAANTEAFF	TGTGCCAGCAGTTTCCGGACAGCCGCGAACACTGAAGCTTTCTTT
NA	TRBV13	TRBJ1-3	NA	CASTFLGWSSGNTIYF	TGTGCCAGCACCTTCCTCGGGTGGAGCTCTGGAAACACCATATATTTT
few	TRBV3-1	TRBJ2-4	TRBD2	CASSQVTGGLAKNIQYF	TGTGCCAGCAGCCAAGTTACGGGGGGGCTAGCCAAAAACATTCAGTACTTC
NA	TRBV12-3/TRBV12-4	TRBJ2-3	NA	CASSRSLFRDKASTDTQYF	TGTGCCAGCAGTCGTTCCTTATTCCGGGATAAAGCTAGCACAGATACGCAGTATTTT
few	TRBV12-3/TRBV12-4	TRBJ2-1	NA	CASTQFPNEQFF	TGTGCCAGCACCCAATTCCCAAATGAGCAGTTCTTC
NA	TRBV10-3	TRBJ1-6	TRBD1	CAIRDRVIGSPLHF	TGTGCCATCAGGGACAGGGTTATCGGGTCACCCCTCCACTTT
once	TRBV4-2	TRBJ1-2	TRBD1	CASSQGVGQGESLNYGYTF	TGTGCCAGCAGCCAAGGGGTTGGACAGGGGGAAAGTTTGAACTATGGCTACACCTTC
NA	TRBV10-3	TRBJ2-7	NA	CTISDGPGDSYEQYF	TGTACCATCAGTGATGGTCCAGGGGACTCCTACGAGCAGTACTTC
NA	TRBV5-6	TRBJ2-1	NA	CASSRYNEQFF	TGTGCCAGCAGCAGATACAATGAGCAGTTCTTC
NA	TRBV28	TRBJ2-5	NA	CASSRELGQETQYF	TGTGCCAGCTCGAGGGAGCTAGGGCAAGAGACCCAGTACTTC
NA	TRBV11-3	TRBJ1-4	NA	CASSFTPGRTTNEKLFF	TGTGCCAGCAGCTTTACACCAGGAAGAACAACTAATGAAAAACTGTTTTTT
NA	TRBV6-2/TRBV6-3	TRBJ2-7	NA	CASSYFGGISEQYF	TGTGCCAGCAGTTACTTTGGAGGGATCTCCGAGCAGTACTTC
NA	TRBV20-1	TRBJ2-3	TRBD2	CSAAGTREPQYF	TGCAGTGCAGCCGGGACTAGAGAGCCGCAGTATTTT
few	TRBV5-5	TRBJ2-7	TRBD1	CASSRGQGGAYEQYF	TGTGCCAGCAGTAGAGGACAGGGGGGAGCCTACGAGCAGTACTTC
once	TRBV5-1	TRBJ2-1	NA	CASSSRTLSYNEQFF	TGCGCCAGCAGCTCCCGGACACTTTCCTACAATGAGCAGTTCTTC
NA	TRBV6-5	TRBJ2-7	TRBD2	CASSYSRGTGGPYEQYF	TGTGCCAGCAGTTACTCGAGGGGGACGGGGGGGCCCTACGAGCAGTACTTC
few	TRBV4-3	TRBJ1-1	NA	CASSQASLRQNEAFF	TGCGCCAGCAGCCAAGCGAGCCTACGCCAGAATGAAGCTTTCTTT
NA	TRBV6-2/TRBV6-3	TRBJ1-2	NA	CASSYAHGQSCTF	TGTGCCAGCAGTTACGCCCACGGACAATCTTGCACCTTC
few	TRBV6-2/TRBV6-3	TRBJ2-6	NA	CASSYSVEITGANVLTF	TGTGCCAGCAGTTACTCCGTTGAGATTACTGGGGCCAACGTCCTGACTTTC
few	TRBV10-3	TRBJ1-1	TRBD1	CAIRLDRGATEAFF	TGTGCCATCAGATTAGACAGGGGCGCCACTGAAGCTTTCTTT
NA	TRBV29-1	TRBJ2-1	TRBD2	CSVEVGTSGYNEQFF	TGCAGCGTTGAAGTTGGGACTAGCGGATACAATGAGCAGTTCTTC
few	TRBV12-3/TRBV12-4	TRBJ1-3	NA	CASRQSSGNTIYF	TGTGCCAGCAGACAGAGCTCTGGAAACACCATATATTTT
NA	TRBV4-2	TRBJ1-2	NA	CASSQDWTPGGGYTF	TGTGCCAGCAGCCAAGACTGGACACCCGGAGGGGGCTACACCTTC
NA	TRBV6-9	TRBJ2-7	NA	CASSYWGWALGLYEQYF	TGTGCCAGCAGTTATTGGGGTTGGGCCCTAGGGCTTTACGAGCAGTACTTC
NA	TRBV5-1	TRBJ1-6	NA	CAGSLGDRNSPLHF	TGCGCCGGCAGCTTGGGAGACAGGAATTCACCCCTCCACTTT
few	TRBV10-3	TRBJ2-1	TRBD2	CAISEAGLAYNEQFF	TGTGCCATCAGTGAAGCGGGACTAGCCTACAATGAGCAGTTCTTC
few	TRBV24-1	TRBJ1-1	TRBD1	CATSDLRGPEGNTEAFF	TGTGCCACCAGTGATTTGAGGGGGCCAGAAGGGAACACTGAAGCTTTCTTT
few	TRBV7-9	TRBJ1-1	TRBD1	CASSSPGGSMNTEAFF	TGTGCCAGCAGCAGTCCAGGGGGCAGTATGAACACTGAAGCTTTCTTT
NA	TRBV7-3	TRBJ1-2	NA	CASSPGVGYGYTF	TGTGCCAGCAGCCCCGGAGTGGGGTATGGCTACACCTTC
few	TRBV12-3/TRBV12-4	TRBJ1-5	NA	CATGVGSSQPQHF	TGTGCCACCGGCGTGGGGTCGAGTCAGCCCCAGCATTTT
few	TRBV28	TRBJ1-2	NA	CASSSRSYGYTF	TGTGCCAGCAGTTCCCGTTCCTATGGCTACACCTTC